The present T cell receptor beta chain was sequenced within a study of cytomegalovirus exposure and HLA in healthy donors. CDR3 length: 11 residues. V was cut by 8 bases and J by 3 bases, with 7 bases left in between. Germline V gene sequence: CDR1 MDHEN, CDR2 SYDVKM. Clones were sequenced by immunoSEQ multiplex PCR, and TCRdb holds only the in-frame ones, with some missing. The table has roughly 50,000 clones, just over 90% seen once; the top ten hold more than 1.5%. The chain employs TRBV28 and TRBJ1-2, with no clear D. Sequenced sample: PBMCs. The TCR was taken from a woman aged 18-29 years in good health and CMV-seropositive. CDR3 nucleotide sequence: TGTGCCAGCTCTTCTTACTATGGCTACACCTTC. As protein: CASSSYYGYTF.